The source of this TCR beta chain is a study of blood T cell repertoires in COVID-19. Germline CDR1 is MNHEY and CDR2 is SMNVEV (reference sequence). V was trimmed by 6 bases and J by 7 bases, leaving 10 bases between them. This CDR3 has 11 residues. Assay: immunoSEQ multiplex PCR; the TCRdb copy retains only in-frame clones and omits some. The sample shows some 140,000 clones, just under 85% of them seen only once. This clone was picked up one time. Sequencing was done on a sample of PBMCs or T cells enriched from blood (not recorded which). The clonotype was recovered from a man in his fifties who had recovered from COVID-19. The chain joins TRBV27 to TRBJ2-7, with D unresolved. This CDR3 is CASSSPREQYF. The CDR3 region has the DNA TGTGCCAGCAGCTCCCCTCGGGAGCAGTACTTC.